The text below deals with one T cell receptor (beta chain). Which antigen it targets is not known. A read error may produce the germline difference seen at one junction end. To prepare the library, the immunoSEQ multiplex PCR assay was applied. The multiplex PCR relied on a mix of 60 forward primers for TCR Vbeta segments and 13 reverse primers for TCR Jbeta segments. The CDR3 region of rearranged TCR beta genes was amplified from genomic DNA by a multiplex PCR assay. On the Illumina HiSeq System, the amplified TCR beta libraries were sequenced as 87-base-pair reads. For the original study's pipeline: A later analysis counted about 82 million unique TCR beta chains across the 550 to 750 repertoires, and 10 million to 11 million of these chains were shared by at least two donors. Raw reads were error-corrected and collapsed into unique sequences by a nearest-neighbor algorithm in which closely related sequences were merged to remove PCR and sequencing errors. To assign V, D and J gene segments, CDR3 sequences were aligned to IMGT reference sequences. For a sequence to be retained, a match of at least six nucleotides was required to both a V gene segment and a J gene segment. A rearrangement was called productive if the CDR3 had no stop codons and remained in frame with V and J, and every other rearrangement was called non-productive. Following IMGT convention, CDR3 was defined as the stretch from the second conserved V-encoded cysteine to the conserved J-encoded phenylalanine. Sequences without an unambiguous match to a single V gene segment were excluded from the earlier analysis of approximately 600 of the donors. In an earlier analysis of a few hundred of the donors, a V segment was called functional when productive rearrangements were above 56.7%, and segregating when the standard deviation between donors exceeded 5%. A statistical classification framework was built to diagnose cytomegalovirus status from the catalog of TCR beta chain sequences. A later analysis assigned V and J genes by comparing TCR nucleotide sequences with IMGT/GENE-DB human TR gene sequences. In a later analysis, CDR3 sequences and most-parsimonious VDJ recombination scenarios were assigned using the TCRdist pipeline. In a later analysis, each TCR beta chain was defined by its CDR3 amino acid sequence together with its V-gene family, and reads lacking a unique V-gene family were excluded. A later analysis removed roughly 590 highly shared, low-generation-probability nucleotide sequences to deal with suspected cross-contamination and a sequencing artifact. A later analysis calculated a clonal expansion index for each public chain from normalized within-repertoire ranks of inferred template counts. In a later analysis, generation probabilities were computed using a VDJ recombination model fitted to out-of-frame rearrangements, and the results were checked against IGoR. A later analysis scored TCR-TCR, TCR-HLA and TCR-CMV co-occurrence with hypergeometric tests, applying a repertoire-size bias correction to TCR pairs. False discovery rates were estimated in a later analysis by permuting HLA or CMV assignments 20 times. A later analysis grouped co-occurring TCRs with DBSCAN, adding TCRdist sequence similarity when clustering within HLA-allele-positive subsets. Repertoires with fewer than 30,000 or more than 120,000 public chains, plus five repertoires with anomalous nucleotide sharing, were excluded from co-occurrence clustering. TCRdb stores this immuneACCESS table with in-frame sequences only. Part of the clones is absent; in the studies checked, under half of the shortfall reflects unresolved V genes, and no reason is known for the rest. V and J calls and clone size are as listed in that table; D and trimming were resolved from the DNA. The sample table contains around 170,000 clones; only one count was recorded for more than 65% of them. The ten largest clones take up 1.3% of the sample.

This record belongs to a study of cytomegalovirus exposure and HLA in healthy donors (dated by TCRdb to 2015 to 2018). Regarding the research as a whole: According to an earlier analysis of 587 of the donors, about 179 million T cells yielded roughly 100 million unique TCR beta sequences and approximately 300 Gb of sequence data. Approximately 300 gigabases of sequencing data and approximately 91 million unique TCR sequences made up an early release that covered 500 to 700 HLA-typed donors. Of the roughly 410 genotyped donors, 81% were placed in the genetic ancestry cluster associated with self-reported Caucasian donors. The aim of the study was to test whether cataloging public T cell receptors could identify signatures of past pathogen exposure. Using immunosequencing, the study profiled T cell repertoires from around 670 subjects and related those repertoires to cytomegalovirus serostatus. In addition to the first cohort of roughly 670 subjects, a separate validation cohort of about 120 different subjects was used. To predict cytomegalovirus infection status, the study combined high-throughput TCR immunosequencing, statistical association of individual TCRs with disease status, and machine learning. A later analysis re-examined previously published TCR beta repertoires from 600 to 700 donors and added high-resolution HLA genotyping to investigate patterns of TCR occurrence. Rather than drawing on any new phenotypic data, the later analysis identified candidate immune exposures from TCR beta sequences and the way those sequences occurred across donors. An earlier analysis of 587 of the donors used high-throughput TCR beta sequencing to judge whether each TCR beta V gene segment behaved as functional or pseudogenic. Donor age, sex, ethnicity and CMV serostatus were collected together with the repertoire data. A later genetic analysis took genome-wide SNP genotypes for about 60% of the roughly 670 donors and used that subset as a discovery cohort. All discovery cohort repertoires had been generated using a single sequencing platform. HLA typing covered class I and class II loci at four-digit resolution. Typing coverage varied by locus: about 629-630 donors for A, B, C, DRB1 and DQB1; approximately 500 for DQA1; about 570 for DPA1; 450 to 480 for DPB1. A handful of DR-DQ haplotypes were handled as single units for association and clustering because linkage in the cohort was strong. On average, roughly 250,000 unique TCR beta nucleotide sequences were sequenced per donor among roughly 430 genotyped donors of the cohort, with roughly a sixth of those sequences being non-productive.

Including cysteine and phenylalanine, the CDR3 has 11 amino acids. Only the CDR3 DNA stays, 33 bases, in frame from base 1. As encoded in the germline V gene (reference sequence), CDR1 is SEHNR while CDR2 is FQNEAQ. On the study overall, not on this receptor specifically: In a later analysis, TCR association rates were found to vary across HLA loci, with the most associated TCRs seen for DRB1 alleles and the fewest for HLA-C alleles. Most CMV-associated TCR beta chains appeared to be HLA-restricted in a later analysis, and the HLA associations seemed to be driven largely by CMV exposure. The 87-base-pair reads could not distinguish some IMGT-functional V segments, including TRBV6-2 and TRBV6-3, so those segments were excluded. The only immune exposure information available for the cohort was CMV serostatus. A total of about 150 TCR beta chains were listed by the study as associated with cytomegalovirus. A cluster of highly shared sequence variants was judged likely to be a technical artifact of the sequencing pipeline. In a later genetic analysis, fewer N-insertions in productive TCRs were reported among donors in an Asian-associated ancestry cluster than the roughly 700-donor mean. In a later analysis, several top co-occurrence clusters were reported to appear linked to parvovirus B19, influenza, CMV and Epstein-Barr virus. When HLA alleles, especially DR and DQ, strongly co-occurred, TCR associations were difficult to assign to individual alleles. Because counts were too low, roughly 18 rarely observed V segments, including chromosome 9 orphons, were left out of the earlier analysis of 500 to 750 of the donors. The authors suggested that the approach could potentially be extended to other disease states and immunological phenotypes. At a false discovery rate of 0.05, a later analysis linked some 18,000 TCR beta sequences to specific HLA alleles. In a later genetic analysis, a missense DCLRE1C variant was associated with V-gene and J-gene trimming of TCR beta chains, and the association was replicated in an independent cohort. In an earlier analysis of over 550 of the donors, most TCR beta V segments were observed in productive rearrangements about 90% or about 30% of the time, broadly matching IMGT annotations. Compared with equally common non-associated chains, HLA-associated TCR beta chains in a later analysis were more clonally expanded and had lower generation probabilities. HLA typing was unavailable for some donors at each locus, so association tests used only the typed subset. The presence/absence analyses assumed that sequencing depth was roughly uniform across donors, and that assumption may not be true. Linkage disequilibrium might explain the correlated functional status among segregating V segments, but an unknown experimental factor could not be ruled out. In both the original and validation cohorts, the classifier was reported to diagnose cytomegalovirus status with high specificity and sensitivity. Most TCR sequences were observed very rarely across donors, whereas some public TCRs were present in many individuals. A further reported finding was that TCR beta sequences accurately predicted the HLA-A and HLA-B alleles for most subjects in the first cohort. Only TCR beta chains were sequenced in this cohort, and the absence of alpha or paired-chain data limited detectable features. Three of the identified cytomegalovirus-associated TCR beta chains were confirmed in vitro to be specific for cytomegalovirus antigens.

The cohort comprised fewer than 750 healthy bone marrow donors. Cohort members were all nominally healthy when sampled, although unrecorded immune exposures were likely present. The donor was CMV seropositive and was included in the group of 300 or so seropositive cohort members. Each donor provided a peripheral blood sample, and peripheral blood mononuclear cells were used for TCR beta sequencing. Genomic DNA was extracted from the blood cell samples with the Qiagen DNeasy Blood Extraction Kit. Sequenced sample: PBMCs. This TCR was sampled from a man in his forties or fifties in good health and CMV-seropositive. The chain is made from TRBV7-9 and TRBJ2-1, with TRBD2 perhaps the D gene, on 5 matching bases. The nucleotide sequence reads TGTTCCAGCAGCCCCGGGAACGAGCAGTTCTTC. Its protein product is CSSSPGNEQFF.